The next 18 T cell receptor beta chains were all read from a single sample in a study of radiation and T cells in renal cell carcinoma. Time point: blood 4 weeks post-SBRT, at nephrectomy. As for treatment: 15 Gy SBRT to primary tumor, nephrectomy 4 weeks later. Some clones are missing from TCRdb's copy, which holds only in-frame ones; the method was immunoSEQ multiplex PCR. The sample carries around 81,000 clones, 70% to 90% recorded once. Sequencing was performed on blood, taken from a patient whose treatment included radiotherapy and nephrectomy. Receptors were obtained from a man aged 50 to 60 with renal cell carcinoma.

The V call is TRBV30, the J call TRBJ2-7, with 7 bases aligning to TRBD2. Trimming cost V 0 bases and J 3 bases; bases outside gene matches: 8. Germline V lookup: CDR1 GTSNPN, CDR2 SVGIG (reference sequence). The CDR3 has 15 amino acids. Here the CDR3 reads CAWSVGPSGSYEQYF. CDR3 DNA: TGTGCCTGGAGTGTGGGCCCTAGCGGTAGCTACGAGCAGTACTTC.

This chain connects TRBV5-1 to TRBJ2-1; 8 nucleotides match TRBD2. CDR3 size: 15 residues. The junction had 4 bases not matched to a gene; V was cut back by 0 bases and J by 5 bases. In germline, CDR1 is SGHRS, CDR2 YFSETQ. DNA for the CDR3: TGCGCCAGCAGCTTGGTAGCGGGATCCCACAATGAGCAGTTCTTC. It yields the protein CASSLVAGSHNEQFF.

This clone was observed once. The rearrangement links TRBV27 to TRBJ2-7; D is perhaps TRBD2 (6 bases). Germline CDR1 MNHEY, CDR2 SMNVEV (reference sequence). CDR3 length: 15 residues. The V end lost 3 bases, the J end lost 0 bases, and 12 bases lay between the germline ends. The DNA for the CDR3 is TGTGCCAGCAGTTTCGGCGGGGAGAGCTCCTACGAGCAGTACTTC. Amino acids: CASSFGGESSYEQYF.

The chain employs TRBV15 and TRBJ2-3, with 7 bases aligning to TRBD2. The CDR3 has 16 residues. The ends lost 1 base at V and 0 bases at J; junction bases unmatched: 4. CDR1 LNHNV and CDR2 YYDKDF come from the germline V gene (reference sequence). The DNA of the CDR3 is TGTGCCACCAGCAGAGGGCTAGCGGAGAGCACAGATACGCAGTATTTT. Protein product: CATSRGLAESTDTQYF.

The count of this clone is one. The chain is built from TRBV18 and TRBJ1-1; no firm D call. Germline-derived CDR1 and CDR2 are KGHSH and LQKENI. CDR3 length: 14 amino acids. Deletions cut 2 bases from V and 2 bases from J, with 9 bases between. Written as DNA, the CDR3 is TGTGCCAGCTCACCATCGGCAGCTAACACTGAAGCTTTCTTT. Translated, it gives CASSPSAANTEAFF. Complete variable domain (other parts from reference TRBV18 and TRBJ1-1): NAGVMQNPRHLVRRRGQEARLRCSPMKGHSHVYWYRQLPEEGLKFMVYLQKENIIDESGMPKERFSAEFPKEGPSILRIQQVVRGDSAAYFCASSPSAANTEAFFGQGTRLTVV.

The genes are TRBV4-1 and TRBJ2-1; possibly TRBD1 or TRBD2 for D (6 bases each). The CDR3 runs to 16 residues. Trimming took 3 bases from V and 7 from J, leaving 19 bases between them. Germline V gene sequence: CDR1 MGHRA, CDR2 YSYEKL. DNA of the CDR3: TGCGCCAGCAGCCATGGGGGAGCCGGAGGGGGGAATGAGCAGTTCTTC. Encoded protein: CASSHGGAGGGNEQFF.

CDR3 coding DNA: TGTGCCTGGAGTAGTGGGGCTCAGCCCCAGCATTTT. Protein product: CAWSSGAQPQHF. V and J are TRBV30 and TRBJ1-5; TRBD1 might be the D (5 bases). V lost 2 bases to trimming and J lost 6 bases, with 8 bases between them. This CDR3 is built from 12 residues. From germline, CDR1 is GTSNPN and CDR2 SVGIG (reference sequence).

The table lists this clone with a few counts. The CDR3 nucleotides are TGTGCCAGCAGCTTTGGTGGGGCCAACGTCCTGACTTTC. Translation: CASSFGGANVLTF. This sequence joins TRBV7-2 and TRBJ2-6, with D unclear. The CDR3 covers 13 residues. Germline assignment: CDR1 SGHTA and CDR2 FQGNSA. The V gene lost 3 bases and the J gene lost 3 bases, with 3 bases spanning the gap.

This chain links TRBV14 with TRBJ2-3; D gene uncertain. CDR1 and CDR2 from the germline V gene are SGHDN and FVKESK. This CDR3 comprises 12 residues. Trimming stripped 5 bases from V and 8 bases from J, with 11 bases between. The CDR3 sequence: CASSTRIGTQYF. The CDR3 coding sequence is TGTGCCAGCAGCACTCGAATAGGTACGCAGTATTTT.

The gene calls are TRBV19 and TRBJ2-1, with 7 bases fitting TRBD1. This CDR3 contains 15 residues. V shed 5 bases, J shed 8 bases, and the junction held 12 bases outside the gene matches. Germline V gives CDR1 LNHDA, CDR2 SQIVND (reference sequence). The CDR3 reads CASSVPGQRVDEQFF. Here the CDR3 DNA reads TGTGCCAGTAGTGTGCCGGGACAGAGGGTCGATGAGCAGTTCTTC.

This chain uses TRBV2 with TRBJ2-5; 7 bases map to TRBD1. The CDR3 has 14 amino acids. Unmatched junction bases numbered 6, after V lost 7 bases and J lost 1 base. The germline CDR1 and CDR2 sequences are SNHLY and FYNNEI. The CDR3 coding sequence is TGTGCCAGCACCGTCAGGGACAGCCAAGAGACCCAGTACTTC. Translating it yields CASTVRDSQETQYF.

The rearrangement links TRBV27 to TRBJ1-4; D is perhaps TRBD1 (6 bases). The CDR3 covers 15 residues. Germline V gene data show CDR1 as MNHEY and CDR2 as SMNVEV (reference sequence). V was shortened by 2 bases and J by 3 bases, with 10 bases between the two germline ends. CDR3 region: CASSLQGFSNEKLFF. The CDR3 DNA is TGTGCCAGCAGTTTACAGGGGTTCTCTAATGAAAAACTGTTTTTT.

This chain links TRBV7-9 with TRBJ1-4; 7 bases are shared with TRBD1. The trim removed 2 bases at V and 4 bases at J, leaving 4 bases unmatched. Germline CDR1 and CDR2: SEHNR and FQNEAQ (reference sequence). The CDR3 spans 15 residues. CDR3 protein: CASSLTTGSNEKLFF. In DNA form, the CDR3 reads TGTGCCAGCAGCTTAACGACAGGGAGTAATGAAAAACTGTTTTTT.

The chain recombines TRBV5-1 with TRBJ2-3, with D perhaps TRBD2 (7 bases). There are 18 residues in the CDR3. V was cut by 4 bases and J by 0 bases, with 21 bases left in between. Germline values: CDR1 SGHRS, CDR2 YFSETQ. CDR3 sequence (DNA): TGCGCCAGCAGCCCGGGGGTGATTGCGGGGGCTAGCACAGATACGCAGTATTTT. It translates to CASSPGVIAGASTDTQYF.

The sample holds a few counts of this clone. The genes are TRBV4-3 and TRBJ1-1, with no clear D. The CDR3 totals 13 residues. Germline V gene lookup returns CDR1 LGHNA and CDR2 YSLEER. Trimming took 3 bases from V and 11 from J, leaving 16 bases between them. CDR3 in amino acids: CASSHTVEDGAFF. CDR3 DNA sequence: TGCGCCAGCAGCCATACCGTCGAGGACGGGGCTTTCTTT.

CDR3 nucleotides: TGTGCCAGCAGCTTATCAACAAGGCAGCCCCAGCATTTT. This translates into CASSLSTRQPQHF. The chain joins TRBV7-2 to TRBJ1-5, with no clear D. Between the trimmed V and J ends, which lost 2 bases and 7 bases, there was a span of 9 bases. The length of the CDR3 is 13 residues. Per germline, CDR1 SGHTA and CDR2 FQGNSA.

This chain links TRBV10-3 with TRBJ2-1, with a possible D match to TRBD2 (6 bases). CDR3 length: 15 residues. The ends were cut back, 1 base at V and 9 bases at J, with 16 bases in the middle. Per the germline V gene, CDR1 is ENHRY and CDR2 is SYGVKD. As DNA, the CDR3 is TGTGCCATCAGTGAGTTCAACACCCCGGGACTTGAGCAGTTCTTC. Protein product: CAISEFNTPGLEQFF.

The chain employs TRBV6-1 and TRBJ2-1, with TRBD2 as a possible D gene (6 bases). The germline CDR1 and CDR2 sequences are MNHNS and SASEGT. Trimming took 10 bases from V and 3 from J, leaving 13 bases between them. The CDR3 totals 13 residues. The CDR3 reads CAIGTLLYNEQFF. The CDR3 DNA sequence: TGTGCCATCGGGACTCTTCTCTACAATGAGCAGTTCTTC.